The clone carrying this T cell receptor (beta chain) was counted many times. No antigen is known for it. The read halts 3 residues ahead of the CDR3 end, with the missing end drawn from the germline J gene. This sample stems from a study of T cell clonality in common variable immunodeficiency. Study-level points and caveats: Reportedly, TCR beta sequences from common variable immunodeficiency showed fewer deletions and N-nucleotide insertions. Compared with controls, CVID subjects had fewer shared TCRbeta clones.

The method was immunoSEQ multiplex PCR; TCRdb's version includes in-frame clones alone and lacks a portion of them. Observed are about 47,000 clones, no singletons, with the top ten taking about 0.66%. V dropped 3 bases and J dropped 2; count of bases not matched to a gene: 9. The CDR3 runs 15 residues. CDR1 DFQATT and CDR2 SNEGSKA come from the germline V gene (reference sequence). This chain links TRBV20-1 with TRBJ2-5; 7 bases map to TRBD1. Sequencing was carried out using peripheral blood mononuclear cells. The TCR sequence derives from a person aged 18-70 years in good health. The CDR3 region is CSARGDSYLQETQYF. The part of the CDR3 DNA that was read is TGCAGTGCTAGGGGGGACAGCTACTTACAAGAGACC.